This note documents a single T cell receptor beta chain sequence. At one end the junction does not follow the germline gene, possibly because of a read error. Germline V gene sequence: CDR1 LGHNT, CDR2 FRNRAP. The CDR3 covers 14 residues. This entry comes from a study of blood T cells in healthy people across ages. A J-beta primer mix and a sample-barcoded 5' primer were used in a second PCR of about 6 to 12 cycles. Each sample yielded at least 3 million CDR3-containing paired-end reads. TCRdb reprocessed the 5' RACE reads with MiXCR, giving one entry per CDR3 protein. The table includes 1.5 million to 2 million distinct CDR3 sequences, about 28% detected once.

The rearrangement joins TRBV12-5 to TRBJ2-7, with D perhaps given as TRBD1 or TRBD2 (5 bases each). The TCR comes from a woman aged 30 to 39 in good health. Sequencing was carried out using blood. The CDR3 coding sequence is TGTGCTCGTGGTATAGCAGACAGCGGCTACGAGCAGTACTTC. It translates to CARGIADSGYEQYF.